This T cell receptor delta chain was recorded in a study of γδ T cells in repeated Plasmodium falciparum infection. For the study at large: The natural-infection arm compared Malian children under seasonal malaria with matched Australian children. Malian repertoires were sampled cross-sectionally without transmission and longitudinally through febrile malaria.

This clone was recorded at least ten times. A far larger clone differs by one base, so this is likely a read error. Distinct nucleotide sequences in the sample also encode this CDR3. TCRdb re-called the multiplex PCR reads through CATT. The table lists 53,000 or so delta-chain clones, roughly 2% of them singletons, with less than 30% in the top ten. This receptor was obtained from a pool of human donors (malaria-infected and uninfected, not separated). Sequences were obtained from gamma-delta T cells from blood.

CDR3 coding DNA: TGTGCTCTTGGGGTCCCGAATGTGCCGGATAAACTCATCTTT. It specifies CALGVPNVPDKLIF. The J gene is TRDJ1, the V gene TRDV1; D uncertain. TCRdb offers no J gene call, so here the DNA was matched to germline to obtain one. Trimming took 4 bases from V and 5 from J, leaving 14 bases between them. Germline V gene sequence: CDR1 TSWWSYY, CDR2 QGS. The CDR3 length is 14 residues.